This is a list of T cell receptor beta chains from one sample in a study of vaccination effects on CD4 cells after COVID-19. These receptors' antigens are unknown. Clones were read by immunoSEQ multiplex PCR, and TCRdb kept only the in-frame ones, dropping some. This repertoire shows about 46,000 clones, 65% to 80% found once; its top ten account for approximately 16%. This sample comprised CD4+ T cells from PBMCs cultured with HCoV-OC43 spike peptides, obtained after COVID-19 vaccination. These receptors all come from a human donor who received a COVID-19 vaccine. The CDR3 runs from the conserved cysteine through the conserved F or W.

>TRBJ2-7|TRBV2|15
CASIPGQGETYEQYF
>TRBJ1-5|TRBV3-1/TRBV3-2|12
CASSLGDRERHF
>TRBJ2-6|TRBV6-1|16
CASSEIVGAGANVLTF
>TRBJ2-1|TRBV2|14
CASDLGLPFNEQFF
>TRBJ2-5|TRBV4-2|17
CASSPYFPGQDQETQYF
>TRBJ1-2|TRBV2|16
CASSDNPSGQGYGYTF
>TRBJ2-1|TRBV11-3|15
CASSKGLAGYNEQFF
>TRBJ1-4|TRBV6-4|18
CASIFMGEQTESNEKLFF
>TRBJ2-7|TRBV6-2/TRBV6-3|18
CASSPRTSGRPTGYEQYF
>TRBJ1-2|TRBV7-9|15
CASSYPRIRTDGYTF
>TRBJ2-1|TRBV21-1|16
CASSKPSLAGVGEQFF
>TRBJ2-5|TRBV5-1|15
CASRLSSGSQETQYF
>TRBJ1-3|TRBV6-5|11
CASSSGPTIYF
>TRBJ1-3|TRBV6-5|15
CASRGTGGLENTIYF
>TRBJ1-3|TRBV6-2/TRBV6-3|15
CASSYGQAGGNTIYF
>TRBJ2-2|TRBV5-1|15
CASSPGTSDTGELFF
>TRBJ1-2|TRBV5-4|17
CASSLVPGRGSPLGYTF
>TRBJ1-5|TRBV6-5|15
CASSYSGQHNQPQHF
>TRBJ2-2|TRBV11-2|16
CASSLYGGSGTGELFF
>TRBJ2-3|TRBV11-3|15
CASSWTGTGTDTQYF
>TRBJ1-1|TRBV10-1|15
CASSEGGRVNTEAFF
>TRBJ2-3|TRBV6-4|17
CASSDGLAGGITDTQYF
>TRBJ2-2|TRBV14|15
CASSFNSGRTGELFF
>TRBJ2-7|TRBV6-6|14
CASSTPGQGSEQYF
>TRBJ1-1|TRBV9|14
CASSVGQDNTEAFF
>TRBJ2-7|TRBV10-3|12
CAISDPPYEQYF
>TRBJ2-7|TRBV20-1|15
CSASPPDKLPYEQYF
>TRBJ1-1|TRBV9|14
CASSTGTLNTEAFF
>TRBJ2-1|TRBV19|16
CASSIGVAGILVEQFF
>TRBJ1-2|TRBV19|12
CASRDGQDVYTF